This TCR beta chain derives from a study of response to subunit inactivated influenza vaccine. The V end lost 6 bases, the J end lost 2 bases, and 18 bases lay between the germline ends. The CDR3 has 16 amino acids. Study results and limitations: Few additional T cells are recruited per seasonal influenza vaccination, authors suggested.

Each CDR3 protein is one row after TCRdb ran MiXCR on the RT-PCR reads. The table includes a few hundred thousand distinct CDR3 sequences, 12% detected once. This clonotype was counted a few times. Its specificity is not known. This chain joins TRBV12-3 or TRBV12-4 and TRBJ2-3, with D tentatively TRBD2 (6 bases). The sample was non-naive T cells sorted from PBMCs, taken 14 to 15 days before vaccination. The sequence was obtained from a man in his fifties or sixties who received an inactivated influenza vaccine. CDR3 bases: TGTGCCAGCAGCTCGATGACTAGGAGGGACACAGATACGCAGTATTTT. Its translation: CASSSMTRRDTDTQYF.